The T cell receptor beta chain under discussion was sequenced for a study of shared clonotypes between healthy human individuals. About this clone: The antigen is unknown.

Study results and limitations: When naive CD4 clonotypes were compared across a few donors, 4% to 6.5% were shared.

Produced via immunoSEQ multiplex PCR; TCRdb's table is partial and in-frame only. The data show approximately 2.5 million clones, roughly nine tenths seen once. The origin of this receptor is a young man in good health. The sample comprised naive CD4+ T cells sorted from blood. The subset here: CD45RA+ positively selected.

DNA of the CDR3: TGTGCCAGCAGGCTACTCCGACAGGGGGCATACGAGCAGTACTTC. This sequence encodes CASRLLRQGAYEQYF. The rearrangement joins TRBV27 to TRBJ2-7, with 10 nucleotides matching TRBD1. Germline V gene sequence: CDR1 MNHEY, CDR2 SMNVEV (reference sequence). This CDR3 is built from 15 residues. V lost 6 bases, J lost 4 bases, and 9 bases stayed unmatched.